This TCR beta chain was sequenced in a study of blood T cell repertoires in COVID-19. Study overall: Both acute and convalescent COVID-19 samples were obtained from the United States, Italy and Spain. T cells, B-cell-depleted T cells, or PBMCs provided the cDNA or gDNA that served as material.

It was during active infection that Seattle patients were enrolled and then longitudinally followed. Per the original methods: Nucleated cell number was recorded as an estimate derived from reference gene primer amplification. TCRdb's copy holds only in-frame clones and misses some; the assay was immunoSEQ multiplex PCR. From that table come the V and J calls and clone size; the DNA was used to work out D and trimming. This table has roughly 300,000 clones, roughly 91% appearing once. CDR3 length equals 14 residues. The germline CDR1 and CDR2 sequences are SGHKS and YYEKEE (reference sequence). V was cut by 4 bases and J by 3 bases, with 13 bases left in between.

The material sequenced was peripheral blood. This rearrangement joins TRBV5-5 to TRBJ1-2; D remains unclear. This TCR was recovered from a woman aged 30 to 39 with COVID-19, enrolled during active disease. The CDR3 here is CASSDPGVDYGYTF. The CDR3 DNA reads as TGTGCCAGCAGCGACCCGGGAGTCGACTATGGCTACACCTTC.